This entry concerns a single TCR beta chain. This specimen belongs to a study of blood T cell repertoires in COVID-19. Looked up from germline, CDR1 is SEHNR and CDR2 is FQNEAQ (reference sequence). The length of the CDR3 is 16 residues. The J segment lost 4 bases and the V segment lost 0 bases, leaving 5 bases of the junction unmatched. In the authors' workflow: Amplification of reference gene primers provided the estimated nucleated cell counts. Sequencing was performed with immunoSEQ multiplex PCR; in TCRdb, only in-frame clones are kept and a portion is missing. V and J calls and clone size follow that table, whereas D and trimming were derived from the DNA. This sample yields fewer than 500,000 clones, of which roughly nine tenths are seen a single time; roughly 1.1% belongs to the top ten. The study counted Cohort 3 donors as recovered given two negative PCRs, clearance, or symptom resolution.

The specimen was PBMCs or T cells enriched from blood (not recorded which). This TCR was sampled from a young man who had recovered from COVID-19. The V and J genes are TRBV7-9 and TRBJ2-2; 7 bases match TRBD2. Written as DNA, the CDR3 is TGTGCCAGCAGCTTAGCGTGGGAGCGGGGCACCGGGGAGCTGTTTTTT. It specifies CASSLAWERGTGELFF.